These 20 T cell receptor beta chains were sequenced from one sample in a study of T cells in Graves' hyperthyroidism and ophthalmopathy. TCR beta CDR3 regions were amplified from RNA transcripts. Primed by the HTBI set, a first-round RT-PCR was run on the TCR CDR3. MiXCR, run by TCRdb on the multiplex PCR reads, gives a single entry per CDR3 protein. This table holds under 350,000 distinct CDR3 sequences, roughly 20% found once. The sequencing sample was made of blood. The receptors were gathered from a woman in her fifties or sixties with Graves' hyperthyroidism.

This clonotype was picked up many times. The V and J genes are TRBV3-1 and TRBJ1-2, with D possibly matching TRBD1 (6 bases). V gave up 0 bases and J gave up 4 bases, with 12 bases separating them. CDR3 size: 15 residues. Germline CDR1 and CDR2: LGHDT and YNNKEL (reference sequence). The CDR3 sequence is CASSQDFSGAYGYTF. For the CDR3, the DNA is TGTGCCAGCAGCCAAGATTTTTCAGGGGCCTATGGCTACACCTTC.

This clonotype was observed many times. The V gene is TRBV6-2 or TRBV6-3, the J gene TRBJ2-7, with D perhaps matching TRBD2 (6 bases). Germline values: CDR1 MNHEY, CDR2 SVGEGT. Trimming left V 6 bases short and J 0 bases short, with 18 bases between. The CDR3 extends over 16 amino acids. The CDR3 reads CASSRGTGTYSYEQYV. CDR3 nucleotide sequence: TGTGCCAGCAGCCGCGGGACCGGGACTTACTCCTACGAGCAGTACGTC.

This clonotype was counted between two and nine times. The J gene is TRBJ2-3, the V gene TRBV27; TRBD2 agrees at 9 bases. This CDR3 spans 15 amino acids. From germline, CDR1 is MNHEY and CDR2 SMNVEV (reference sequence). Losses at the gene ends were 4 bases for V and 5 bases for J; bases not matched to a gene: 7. CDR3 loop: CASSYYLAGIDTQYF. The CDR3 region has the DNA TGTGCCAGCAGTTACTATCTAGCGGGAATAGATACGCAGTATTTT.

Concerning this clonotype: A read error may account for a junction end that differs from germline. The V gene is TRBV20-1, the J gene TRBJ2-7, with 9 bases fitting TRBD2. Germline V gene lookup returns CDR1 DFQATT and CDR2 SNEGSKA (reference sequence). CDR3 size: 15 residues. In DNA form, the CDR3 reads TGCAGTGCTACCGACAGCGGGAGGCCTGGCTACGAGCGGTACTTC. It encodes CSATDSGRPGYERYF.

Only a few counts were recorded for this clonotype. The V call is TRBV2, the J call TRBJ2-3; D uncertain. Germline V gene data show CDR1 as SNHLY and CDR2 as FYNNEI. V was pared by 1 base and J by 2 bases, with 7 bases between. The CDR3 has 14 amino acids. This CDR3 reads CASSEGRNTDTQYF. Here the CDR3 DNA reads TGTGCCAGCAGTGAAGGCAGAAACACAGATACGCAGTATTTT.

The chain uses TRBV10-3 and TRBJ1-3; possibly TRBD1 for D (5 bases). Germline CDR1 ENHRY, CDR2 SYGVKD. The CDR3 is made up of 15 amino acids. The germline V and J ends were trimmed by 1 base and 2 bases, with 9 bases remaining between them. CDR3 residues: CAISEFETAGNTIYF. The CDR3 nucleotides read TGTGCCATCAGTGAGTTTGAGACAGCTGGAAACACCATATATTTT.

With respect to this clonotype: A much larger clonotype is one base distant, so this may be a read error. The CDR3 sequence is CTSSGMRQGVDTQYF. The CDR3 bases are TGTACCAGCAGCGGGATGAGACAGGGAGTTGATACGCAGTATTTT. The V gene is TRBV12-3 or TRBV12-4, the J gene TRBJ2-3, with D perhaps being TRBD1 or TRBD2 (7 bases each). The CDR3 length is 15 residues.

This rearrangement joins TRBV6-2 or TRBV6-3 to TRBJ2-4; D may be TRBD2 (6 bases). Germline CDR1 MNHEY, CDR2 SVGEGT. CDR3 length equals 15 residues. V was shortened by 8 bases and J by 0 bases, with 14 bases between the two germline ends. The CDR3 sequence: CASELRGLAKNIQYF. The CDR3 DNA reads as TGTGCCAGCGAGCTGCGGGGCCTAGCCAAAAACATTCAGTACTTC.

This clonotype showed up many times. This chain connects TRBV12-3 or TRBV12-4 to TRBJ2-1, with D possibly being TRBD1 or TRBD2 (6 bases each). The CDR3 has 17 amino acids. With 4 bases removed from V and 2 bases from J, the gap between germline ends came to 18 bases. The DNA for the CDR3 is TGTGCCAGCAGTTGGGGCCCGAGGGGGGTACCCTACAATGAGCAGTTCTTC. It is translated as CASSWGPRGVPYNEQFF.

The chain employs TRBV28 and TRBJ2-2; D is possibly TRBD1 (5 bases). This CDR3 contains 15 residues. The germline V gene encodes CDR1 MDHEN and CDR2 SYDVKM. Deletions cut 2 bases from V and 5 bases from J, with 12 bases between. The CDR3 DNA sequence: TGTGCCAGCAGTTTAAGGGGAAGGGTGACCGGGGAGCTGTTTTTT. Its protein is CASSLRGRVTGELFF.

This chain connects TRBV20-1 to TRBJ2-3; tentative D call: TRBD1 (5 bases). This CDR3 spans 14 amino acids. Germline V gene data show CDR1 as DFQATT and CDR2 as SNEGSKA (reference sequence). V lost 6 bases and J 2 bases, leaving 15 bases between the germline ends. The CDR3 protein is CSATTGTPTDTQYF. The CDR3 nucleotides are TGCAGTGCCACTACAGGCACCCCCACAGATACGCAGTATTTT.

This clonotype was seen repeatedly, ten times or more. The genes are TRBV27 and TRBJ1-5; tentative D call: TRBD1 (6 bases). The CDR3 length is 15 residues. V was trimmed by 3 bases and J by 1 base, leaving 10 bases between them. From germline, CDR1 is MNHEY and CDR2 SMNVEV (reference sequence). CDR3 sequence: CASSLGRGSNQPQHF. Written as DNA, the CDR3 is TGTGCCAGCAGTTTGGGCAGGGGAAGCAATCAGCCCCAGCATTTT.

This clonotype came up many times. The chain joins TRBV27 to TRBJ2-5, with TRBD2 as a possible D gene (6 bases). The germline gives CDR1 MNHEY, CDR2 SMNVEV (reference sequence). CDR3 length equals 14 residues. Trimming shortened V by 2 bases and J by 5 bases, and 12 bases separated the two germline ends. The CDR3 loop reads CASSLVRGRETQYF. The DNA of the CDR3 is TGTGCCAGCAGTTTAGTTCGAGGGAGGGAGACCCAGTACTTC.

This rearrangement joins TRBV5-1 to TRBJ1-1; weak D call: TRBD1 (5 bases). Trimming stripped 1 base from V and 0 bases from J, with 7 bases between. The CDR3 consists of 14 residues. CDR1 and CDR2 from the germline V gene are SGHRS and YFSETQ. Written as DNA, the CDR3 is TGCGCCAGCAGCTTGAGGGGTGTGAACACTGAAGCTTTCTTT. Encoded protein: CASSLRGVNTEAFF.

Comments on this clonotype: This may stem from a read error, because a much larger clone lies one nucleotide away. The conserved phenylalanine or tryptophan is not found at the CDR3 terminus, so this likely reflects a read error. The chain couples TRBV30 to TRBJ2-7, with TRBD1 matching 9 bases. Germline V CDR1 and CDR2: GTSNPN, SVGIG (reference sequence). This CDR3 spans 13 amino acids. The V and J ends lost 5 bases and 0 bases, in that order; junction bases with no gene match: 2. CDR3 loop: CAWGQGISYEQYL. The CDR3 nucleotides are TGTGCCTGGGGACAGGGGATCTCCTACGAGCAGTACTTG.

This clonotype has at least ten counts. The V gene is TRBV28, the J gene TRBJ2-1, with D possibly matching TRBD2 (5 bases). Germline V gene sequence: CDR1 MDHEN, CDR2 SYDVKM. V lost 3 bases, J lost 5 bases, and 11 bases lay in between. The CDR3 runs 14 residues. The CDR3 spells CASSFVGVDNEQFF. Written as DNA, the CDR3 is TGTGCCAGCAGTTTCGTGGGAGTCGACAATGAGCAGTTCTTC.

This clonotype was detected many times. This chain joins TRBV12-3 or TRBV12-4 and TRBJ2-3; TRBD2 agrees at 8 bases. This CDR3 region has 14 residues. J gave up 0 bases and V 7 bases, and 3 bases lay outside the gene matches. CDR3 coding DNA: TGTGCCAGCACCGCTAGCGGGAGCACAGATACGCAGTATTTT. It translates to CASTASGSTDTQYF.

This clonotype appeared a few times. The chain joins TRBV4-2 to TRBJ2-1; a possible D gene is TRBD2 (6 bases). The V gene's germline CDR1 is LGHNA and CDR2 YNFKEQ. This CDR3 has 15 residues. Trimming removed 5 bases at V and 7 bases at J, with 18 bases between. The CDR3 here is CASSYDGGQRNEQFF. In DNA form, the CDR3 reads TGTGCCAGCAGCTACGACGGGGGTCAGCGGAATGAGCAGTTCTTC.

This CDR3 reads CASSLRGSGNTIYF. In DNA form, the CDR3 reads TGCGCCAGCAGCTTGAGGGGTTCGGGAAACACCATATATTTT. The chain couples TRBV5-1 to TRBJ1-3; possible D gene TRBD1, 5 bases. The V end lost 1 base, the J end lost 4 bases, and 9 bases lay between the germline ends. Germline loops: CDR1 SGHRS, CDR2 YFSETQ. CDR3 size: 14 residues.

Many counts were recorded for this clonotype. The V gene is TRBV28, the J gene TRBJ2-7; 8 bases align to TRBD2. Germline lookup yields CDR1 MDHEN and CDR2 SYDVKM. This CDR3 is built from 16 residues. V gave up 5 bases and J gave up 1 base; unmatched junction bases: 10. For the CDR3, the DNA is TGTGCCAGCAGTCCGTCTAGCGGGCACGGTTCCTACGAGCAGTACTTC. Translated, it gives CASSPSSGHGSYEQYF.